Presented here are 16 T cell receptor beta chains from one specimen sequenced in a study of cytomegalovirus exposure and HLA in healthy donors. 13 Jbeta primers and 60 Vbeta primers were used for the PCR. Profiled with immunoSEQ multiplex PCR; TCRdb holds only in-frame clones, not every one. The sample has about 130,000 clones, approximately 86% seen once. Sequencing used PBMCs. Source of these receptors: a boy between 5 and 17 years old in good health and CMV-seronegative.

This clone was counted a single time. V and J are TRBV9 and TRBJ1-4; D gene uncertain. The length of the CDR3 is 15 residues. With 4 bases removed from V and 0 bases from J, the gap between germline ends came to 10 bases. The germline V gene has CDR1 SGDLS and CDR2 YYNGEE. Written as DNA, the CDR3 is TGTGCCAGCAGCCTATCTCCTGCAACTAATGAAAAACTGTTTTTT. This encodes CASSLSPATNEKLFF.

This clone was seen only a few times. The chain employs TRBV29-1 and TRBJ1-2; a weak D match, TRBD1 (5 bases). The V end was cut by 4 bases, the J end by 6 bases, with 6 bases between. Germline CDR1 is SQVTM and CDR2 is ANQGSEA. CDR3 size: 10 residues. Here the CDR3 DNA reads TGCAGCGTTGTAGGGGATGGCTACACCTTC. Its translation: CSVVGDGYTF.

The chain uses TRBV28 and TRBJ2-3, with 9 bases identical to TRBD2. V lost 6 bases to trimming and J lost 0 bases; unmatched junction nucleotides: 16. CDR3 length: 19 residues. Germline lookup yields CDR1 MDHEN and CDR2 SYDVKM. The CDR3: CASSRPGSGGTSSTDTQYF. Written as DNA, the CDR3 is TGTGCCAGCAGCCGACCGGGGAGCGGGGGGACATCTAGCACAGATACGCAGTATTTT.

The rearrangement uses TRBV6-5 and TRBJ1-5, with D possibly matching TRBD1 (6 bases). Germline V CDR1 and CDR2: MNHEY, SVGAGI. The CDR3 extends over 14 amino acids. With 6 bases removed from V and 7 bases from J, the gap between germline ends came to 16 bases. CDR3 residues: CASRATGWEQPQHF. The CDR3 DNA sequence: TGTGCCAGCAGAGCAACAGGGTGGGAGCAGCCCCAGCATTTT.

This sequence joins TRBV30 and TRBJ1-5, with D possibly being TRBD1 (5 bases). The V end was cut by 4 bases, the J end by 9 bases, with 16 bases between. In germline, CDR1 is GTSNPN, CDR2 SVGIG (reference sequence). This CDR3 is 13 amino acids long. CDR3 residues: CAWKSGDLGPQHF. In DNA, the CDR3 is TGTGCCTGGAAGTCGGGGGACCTAGGGCCCCAGCATTTT.

The rearrangement joins TRBV7-2 to TRBJ1-5; D unresolved. Germline CDR1 is SGHTA and CDR2 is FQGNSA. V lost 3 bases and J lost 4, with 7 bases in between. The CDR3 loop spans 13 amino acids. Here the CDR3 DNA reads TGTGCCAGCAGCTTTGACGGGAATCAGCCCCAGCATTTT. Its protein product is CASSFDGNQPQHF.

This clone was seen only once. This chain uses TRBV19 with TRBJ1-2; a possible D gene is TRBD1 (6 bases). V dropped 3 bases and J dropped 2 bases, with 13 bases sitting between them. The CDR3 spans 15 residues. CDR1 and CDR2 (germline): LNHDA, SQIVND (reference sequence). CDR3 sequence reads: CASSMSRTENYGYTF. The CDR3 nucleotides read TGTGCCAGTAGTATGTCCAGGACAGAGAACTATGGCTACACCTTC.

Details on this clone: Other DNA sequences in this sample translate to the same CDR3. The chain couples TRBV5-1 to TRBJ2-3; TRBD1 is a possible D gene (5 bases). V was shortened by 2 bases and J by 0 bases, with 10 bases between the two germline ends. The CDR3 has 15 amino acids. In germline, CDR1 is SGHRS, CDR2 YFSETQ. The chain's CDR3 is CASSLRGLSTDTQYF. In DNA form, the CDR3 reads TGCGCCAGCAGCTTAAGGGGATTAAGCACAGATACGCAGTATTTT.

There are a few counts of this clone. The rearrangement uses TRBV5-6 and TRBJ1-2, with no clear D. Germline V gene data show CDR1 as SGHDT and CDR2 as YYEEEE. The V and J ends lost 1 base and 5 bases respectively, with 6 bases between them. The CDR3 has 12 residues. In DNA form, the CDR3 reads TGTGCCAGCAGCTTGATCTCTTATGGCTACACCTTC. As protein: CASSLISYGYTF.

The CDR3 sequence is CASGLAYRDEQFF. The CDR3 region has the DNA TGTGCTAGTGGTTTGGCCTACAGGGACGAGCAGTTCTTC. The chain combines TRBV12-5 with TRBJ2-1, with a possible D match to TRBD1 (6 bases). CDR1 is LGHNT and CDR2 is FRNRAP in the germline V gene. This CDR3 is 13 amino acids long. V shed 1 base and J shed 10 bases, with 11 bases lying between them.

The rearrangement links TRBV19 to TRBJ2-3, with D unclear. Trimming removed 5 bases from V and 3 bases from J, with 9 bases in between. CDR3 length equals 13 residues. CDR1 is LNHDA, CDR2 SQIVND, per germline (reference sequence). Here the CDR3 DNA reads TGTGCCAGTAGTCCGCGTTATACAGATACGCAGTATTTT. Translated, it gives CASSPRYTDTQYF.

Only a few counts were recorded for this clone. The genes are TRBV19 and TRBJ1-1; D not resolved. The CDR3 loop spans 11 amino acids. Germline V gene lookup returns CDR1 LNHDA and CDR2 SQIVND (reference sequence). The V end lost 7 bases, the J end lost 8 bases, and 11 bases lay between the germline ends. CDR3 DNA sequence: TGTGCCAGTATGGCGGCACAAGAAGCTTTCTTT. Protein sequence: CASMAAQEAFF.

The rearrangement links TRBV14 to TRBJ2-1; D is perhaps TRBD2 (6 bases). The germline V gene encodes CDR1 SGHDN and CDR2 FVKESK. The CDR3 loop spans 17 amino acids. Between the trimmed V and J ends, which lost 7 bases and 0 bases, there was a span of 19 bases. CDR3 in DNA: TGTGCCAGCAACAGACGTGCGGGCGGGAACTCCTACAATGAGCAGTTCTTC. It encodes CASNRRAGGNSYNEQFF.

The chain combines TRBV18 with TRBJ1-2; a possible D gene is TRBD1 (6 bases). Looked up from germline, CDR1 is KGHSH and CDR2 is LQKENI. There are 15 residues in the CDR3. With 0 bases removed from V and 5 bases from J, the gap between germline ends came to 13 bases. This chain's CDR3 is CASSPPAGVEYGYTF. Written as DNA, the CDR3 is TGTGCCAGCTCACCACCGGCAGGGGTGGAATATGGCTACACCTTC.

V usage is TRBV28 and J usage is TRBJ2-2; D remains unclear. Deletions cut 8 bases from V and 5 bases from J, with 9 bases between. The V gene's germline CDR1 is MDHEN and CDR2 SYDVKM. The CDR3 loop spans 12 amino acids. The CDR3 reads CASGSRTGELFF. The CDR3 DNA follows: TGTGCCAGCGGCTCCAGGACCGGGGAGCTGTTTTTT. Variable domain in full (rest from reference TRBV28 and TRBJ2-2): DVKVTQSSRYLVKRTGEKVFLECVQDMDHENMFWYRQDPGLGLRLIYFSYDVKMKEKGDIPEGYSVSREKKERFSLILESASTNQTSMYLCASGSRTGELFFGEGSRLTVL.

The gene calls are TRBV7-9 and TRBJ2-1; 8 bases fit TRBD1. CDR3 length equals 14 residues. Germline assignment: CDR1 SEHNR and CDR2 FQNEAQ (reference sequence). V lost 4 bases to trimming and J lost 8 bases; unmatched junction nucleotides: 7. CDR3 region: CASSSGQGFYEQFF. CDR3 DNA sequence: TGTGCCAGCAGCTCTGGACAGGGATTTTATGAGCAGTTCTTC.